The T cell receptor beta chain described here comes from a study of OX40 agonist ivuxolimab in advanced cancers. Study background: Patients got intravenous ivuxolimab at 0.01 to 10 mg/kg every 2 weeks.

V shed 4 bases and J shed 5 bases, with 4 bases lying between them. Germline values: CDR1 SGHDT, CDR2 YYEEEE. This CDR3 contains 11 residues. Assay: immunoSEQ multiplex PCR; the TCRdb copy retains only in-frame clones and omits some. The repertoire holds roughly 56,000 clones, with around 91% as singletons. The V and J genes are TRBV5-6 and TRBJ2-1; D is unresolved. This TCR was sampled from an adult with an advanced solid tumor such as melanoma, head and neck, liver or kidney cancer. Specimen: CD4+ or CD8+ T cells sorted from blood, collected in a trial of the OX40 agonist ivuxolimab. CDR3 bases: TGTGCCAGCAGCATAAACAATGAGCAGTTCTTC. Translating gives CASSINNEQFF.